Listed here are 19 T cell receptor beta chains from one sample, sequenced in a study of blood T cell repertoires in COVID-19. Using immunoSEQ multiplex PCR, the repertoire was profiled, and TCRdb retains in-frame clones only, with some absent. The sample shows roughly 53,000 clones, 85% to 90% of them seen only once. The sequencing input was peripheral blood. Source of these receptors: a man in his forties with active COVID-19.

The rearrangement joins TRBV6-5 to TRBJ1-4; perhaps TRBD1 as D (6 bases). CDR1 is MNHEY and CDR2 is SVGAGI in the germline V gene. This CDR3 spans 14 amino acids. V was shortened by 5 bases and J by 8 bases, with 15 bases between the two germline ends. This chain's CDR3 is CASSPTTGREKLFF. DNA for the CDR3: TGTGCCAGCAGTCCTACCACAGGGAGAGAAAAACTGTTTTTT.

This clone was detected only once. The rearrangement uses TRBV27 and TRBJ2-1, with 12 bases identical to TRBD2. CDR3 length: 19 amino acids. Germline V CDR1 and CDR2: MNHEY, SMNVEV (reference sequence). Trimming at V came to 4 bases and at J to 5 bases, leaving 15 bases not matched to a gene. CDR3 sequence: CASSSGLAGGGGADNEQFF. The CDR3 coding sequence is TGTGCCAGCAGTTCGGGACTAGCGGGCGGGGGAGGGGCGGACAATGAGCAGTTCTTC.

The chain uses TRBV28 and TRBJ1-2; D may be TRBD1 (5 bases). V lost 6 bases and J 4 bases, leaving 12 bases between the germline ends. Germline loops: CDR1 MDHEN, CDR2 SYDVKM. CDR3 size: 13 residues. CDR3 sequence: CASRPRVSYGYTF. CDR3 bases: TGTGCCAGCAGGCCCAGGGTTAGCTATGGCTACACCTTC.

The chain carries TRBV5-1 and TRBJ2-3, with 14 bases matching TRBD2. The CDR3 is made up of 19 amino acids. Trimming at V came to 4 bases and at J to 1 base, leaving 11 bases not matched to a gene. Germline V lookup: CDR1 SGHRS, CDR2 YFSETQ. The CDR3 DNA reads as TGCGCCAGCAGCGTATCTCCGGGACTAGCGGGAGTCGGCACAGATACGCAGTATTTT. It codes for CASSVSPGLAGVGTDTQYF. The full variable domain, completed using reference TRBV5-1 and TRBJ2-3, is KAGVTQTPRYLIKTRGQQVTLSCSPISGHRSVSWYQQTPGQGLQFLFEYFSETQRNKGNFPGRFSGRQFSNSRSEMNVSTLELGDSALYLCASSVSPGLAGVGTDTQYFGPGTRLTVL.

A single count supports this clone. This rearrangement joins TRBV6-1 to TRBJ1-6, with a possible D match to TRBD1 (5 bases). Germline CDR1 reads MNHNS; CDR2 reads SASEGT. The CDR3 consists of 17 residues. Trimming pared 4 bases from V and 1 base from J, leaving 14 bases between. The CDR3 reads CASSGLAGRSYNSPLHF. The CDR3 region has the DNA TGTGCCAGCAGTGGCCTGGCAGGGAGGTCCTATAATTCACCCCTCCACTTT.

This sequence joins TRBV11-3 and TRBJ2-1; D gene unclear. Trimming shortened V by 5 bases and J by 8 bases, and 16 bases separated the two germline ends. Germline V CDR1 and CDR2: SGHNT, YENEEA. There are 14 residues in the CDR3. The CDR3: CASSPSGSLYEQFF. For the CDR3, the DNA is TGTGCCAGCAGCCCCTCTGGCTCTTTATATGAGCAGTTCTTC.

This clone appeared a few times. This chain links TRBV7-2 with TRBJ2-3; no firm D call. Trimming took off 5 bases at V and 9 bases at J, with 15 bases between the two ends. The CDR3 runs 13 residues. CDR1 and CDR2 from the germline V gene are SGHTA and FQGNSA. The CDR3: CASSLPHESTQYF. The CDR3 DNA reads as TGTGCCAGCAGCCTCCCCCACGAGTCCACGCAGTATTTT.

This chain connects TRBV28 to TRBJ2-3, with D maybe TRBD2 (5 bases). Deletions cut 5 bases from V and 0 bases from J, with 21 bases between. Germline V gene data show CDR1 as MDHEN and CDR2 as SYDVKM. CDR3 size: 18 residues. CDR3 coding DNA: TGTGCCAGCAGTACCGGGAAGATTAGTCGGGCTAGCACAGATACGCAGTATTTT. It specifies CASSTGKISRASTDTQYF.

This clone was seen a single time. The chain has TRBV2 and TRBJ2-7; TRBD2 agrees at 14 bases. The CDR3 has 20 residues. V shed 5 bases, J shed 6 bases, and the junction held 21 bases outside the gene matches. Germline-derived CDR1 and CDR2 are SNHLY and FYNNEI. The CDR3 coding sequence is TGTGCCAGCAGTACCCCTGGGAAGACTAGCGGGAGGGCCGGTTCGGCCGAGCAGTACTTC. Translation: CASSTPGKTSGRAGSAEQYF.

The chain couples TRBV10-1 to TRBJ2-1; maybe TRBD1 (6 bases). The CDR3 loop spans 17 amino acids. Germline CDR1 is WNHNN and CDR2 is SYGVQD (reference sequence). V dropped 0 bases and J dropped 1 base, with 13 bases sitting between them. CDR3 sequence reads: CASSESGASGSYNEQFF. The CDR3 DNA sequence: TGCGCCAGCAGTGAGTCGGGGGCCTCAGGGTCCTACAATGAGCAGTTCTTC.

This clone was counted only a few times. DNA for the CDR3: TGTGCCAGCCAGCGGGAGGGACGCTCCTACGAGCAGTACTTC. Encoded protein: CASQREGRSYEQYF. V and J are TRBV2 and TRBJ2-7; 10 bases align to TRBD2. Germline CDR1 and CDR2: SNHLY and FYNNEI. J lost 0 bases, V lost 8 bases, and 4 bases had no gene match. The CDR3 spans 14 residues. The full variable domain, completed using reference TRBV2 and TRBJ2-7, is EPEVTQTPSHQVTQMGQEVILRCVPISNHLYFYWYRQILGQKVEFLVSFYNNEISEKSEIFDDQFSVERPDGSNFTLKIRSTKLEDSAMYFCASQREGRSYEQYFGPGTRLTVT.

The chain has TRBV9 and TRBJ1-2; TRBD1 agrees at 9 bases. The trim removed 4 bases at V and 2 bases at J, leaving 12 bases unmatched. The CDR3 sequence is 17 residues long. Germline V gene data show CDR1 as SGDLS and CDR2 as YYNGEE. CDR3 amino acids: CASSTRDRATLNYGYTF. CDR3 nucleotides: TGTGCCAGCAGCACCCGGGACAGGGCGACTTTGAACTATGGCTACACCTTC.

CDR3 bases: TGTGCCAGCAGCTTGGTGGGGGGTGAAGCTTTCTTT. Its translation is CASSLVGGEAFF. This chain joins TRBV5-6 and TRBJ1-1, with TRBD1 as a possible D gene (5 bases). V lost 0 bases and J lost 7, with 7 bases in between. Germline V gene data show CDR1 as SGHDT and CDR2 as YYEEEE. The CDR3 is 12 amino acids.

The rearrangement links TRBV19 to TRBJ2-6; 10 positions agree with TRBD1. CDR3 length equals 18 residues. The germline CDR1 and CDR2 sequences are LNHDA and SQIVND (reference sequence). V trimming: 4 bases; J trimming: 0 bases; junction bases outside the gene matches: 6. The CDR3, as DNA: TGTGCCAGTAGTAAACAGACAGGGGGCCTCTCTGGGGCCAACGTCCTGACTTTC. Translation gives CASSKQTGGLSGANVLTF.

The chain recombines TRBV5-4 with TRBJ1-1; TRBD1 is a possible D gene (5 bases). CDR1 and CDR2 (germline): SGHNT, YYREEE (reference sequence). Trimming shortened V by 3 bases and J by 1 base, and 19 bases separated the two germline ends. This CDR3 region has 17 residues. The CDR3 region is CASSSLGRVEGNTEAFF. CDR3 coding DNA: TGTGCCAGCAGCTCCCTCGGCAGGGTAGAAGGGAACACTGAAGCTTTCTTT.

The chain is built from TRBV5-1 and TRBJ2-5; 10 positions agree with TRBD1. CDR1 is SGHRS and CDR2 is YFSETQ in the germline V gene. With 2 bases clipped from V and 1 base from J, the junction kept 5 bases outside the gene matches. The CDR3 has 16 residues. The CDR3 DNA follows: TGCGCCAGCAGCTTAGCCGGACAGGGGGGCCAAGAGACCCAGTACTTC. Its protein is CASSLAGQGGQETQYF.

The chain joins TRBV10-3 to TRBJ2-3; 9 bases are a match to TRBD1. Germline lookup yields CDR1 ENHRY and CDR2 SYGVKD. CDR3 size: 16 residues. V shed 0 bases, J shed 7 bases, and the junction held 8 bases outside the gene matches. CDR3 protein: CAISESEYRGLHTQYF. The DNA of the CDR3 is TGTGCCATCAGTGAGTCGGAGTACAGGGGGCTACATACGCAGTATTTT.

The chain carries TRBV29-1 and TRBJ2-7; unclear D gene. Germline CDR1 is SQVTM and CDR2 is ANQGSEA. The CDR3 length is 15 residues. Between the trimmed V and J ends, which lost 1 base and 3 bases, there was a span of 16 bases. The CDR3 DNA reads TGCAGCGTTGAAGTAGGAGTTAGAGCTGACTACGAGCAGTACTTC. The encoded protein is CSVEVGVRADYEQYF.

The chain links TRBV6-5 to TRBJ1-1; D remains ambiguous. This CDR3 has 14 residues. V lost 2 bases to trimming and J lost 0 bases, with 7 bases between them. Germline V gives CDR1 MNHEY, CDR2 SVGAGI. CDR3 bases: TGTGCCAGCAGTTACAAGCCCTTGAACACTGAAGCTTTCTTT. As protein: CASSYKPLNTEAFF.